The 31 T cell receptor beta chains in this list originate from one sample, sequenced in a study of cytomegalovirus exposure and HLA in healthy donors (dated by TCRdb to 2016 to 2017). The method behind the library was the immunoSEQ multiplex PCR assay. The source is immuneACCESS, and TCRdb retained only in-frame sequences with V and J called. Part of the clones is not carried over; for the studies checked, unresolved V genes explain less than half of this, and the remainder is unexplained. Across this sample there are 200,000 or so clones, with around 84% seen only once. Roughly 6.5% of the sample is taken by the ten largest. Input material: PBMCs. The receptors were sampled from a man aged 18 to 30 in good health and CMV-seropositive.

The chain combines TRBV9 with TRBJ2-7; D is unresolved. The CDR3 sequence is 13 residues long. Germline V lookup: CDR1 SGDLS, CDR2 YYNGEE. Trimming shortened V by 2 bases and J by 3 bases, and 9 bases separated the two germline ends. The CDR3, as DNA: TGTGCCAGCAGCGTCTCCCCCAGCTACGAGCAGTACTTC. This codes for CASSVSPSYEQYF. Full variable domain (outside the CDR3, taken from reference TRBV9 and TRBJ2-7): DSGVTQTPKHLITATGQRVTLRCSPRSGDLSVYWYQQSLDQGLQFLIQYYNGEERAKGNILERFSAQQFPDLHSELNLSSLELGDSALYFCASSVSPSYEQYFGPGTRLTVT.

Here the CDR3 DNA reads TGTGCCAGCAGCGTAGCGGGACTAGCGGGAGGGAACAATGAGCAGTTCTTC. Translation gives CASSVAGLAGGNNEQFF. V gene TRBV9 combines with J gene TRBJ2-1, with 16 bases that match TRBD2. Germline V gene lookup returns CDR1 SGDLS and CDR2 YYNGEE. The CDR3 has 17 residues. V lost 0 bases to trimming and J lost 5 bases; unmatched junction nucleotides: 2.

This clone was seen only a few times. In the same sample, other DNA sequences code for this CDR3. The V gene is TRBV4-3, the J gene TRBJ2-1; 11 bases line up with TRBD2. With 0 bases clipped from V and 4 bases from J, the junction kept 5 bases outside the gene matches. CDR1 is LGHNA and CDR2 is YSLEER in the germline V gene. The CDR3 is 17 amino acids. The DNA for the CDR3 is TGCGCCAGCAGCCAAGATGGCCTAGCGGGAGGTTACAATGAGCAGTTCTTC. The encoded protein is CASSQDGLAGGYNEQFF.

The chain recombines TRBV28 with TRBJ2-3, with 11 bases fitting TRBD2. This CDR3 is built from 16 residues. The ends lost 3 bases at V and 2 bases at J; junction bases unmatched: 4. Germline CDR1 MDHEN, CDR2 SYDVKM. The CDR3 coding sequence is TGTGCCAGCAGTTTTCCGACTAGCGGGAACACAGATACGCAGTATTTT. Its translation is CASSFPTSGNTDTQYF.

In DNA form, the CDR3 reads TGTGCCTGGAGTCCTGTGGGAGTTCTCCGCACAGATACGCAGTATTTT. Its protein product is CAWSPVGVLRTDTQYF. This chain uses TRBV30 with TRBJ2-3; D might be TRBD2 (5 bases). V shed 2 bases and J shed 1 base, with 16 bases lying between them. The CDR3 totals 16 residues. The V gene's germline CDR1 is GTSNPN and CDR2 SVGIG (reference sequence).

This clone was detected only a few times. This chain connects TRBV27 to TRBJ2-5; TRBD2 matches 10 bases. Trimming cost V 3 bases and J 4 bases; bases outside gene matches: 5. The CDR3 is made up of 15 amino acids. Germline assignment: CDR1 MNHEY and CDR2 SMNVEV (reference sequence). The CDR3: CASSLVTSGIETQYF. CDR3 DNA: TGTGCCAGCAGTTTGGTAACTAGCGGGATAGAGACCCAGTACTTC.

The chain uses TRBV9 and TRBJ2-1; TRBD2 matches at 8 bases. Germline V lookup: CDR1 SGDLS, CDR2 YYNGEE. V trimming: 3 bases; J trimming: 5 bases; junction bases outside the gene matches: 7. The CDR3 loop spans 15 amino acids. Here the CDR3 DNA reads TGTGCCAGCAGCGGTGAGCGGGAGTGGCACAATGAGCAGTTCTTC. It codes for CASSGEREWHNEQFF.

The chain combines TRBV30 with TRBJ2-3, with D perhaps matching TRBD1 (6 bases). V was shortened by 5 bases and J by 0 bases, with 9 bases between the two germline ends. This CDR3 comprises 13 residues. Germline V gene data show CDR1 as GTSNPN and CDR2 as SVGIG (reference sequence). CDR3 sequence (DNA): TGTGCCTGGGAGGGGGTTAGCACAGATACGCAGTATTTT. Translated, it gives CAWEGVSTDTQYF.

This chain uses TRBV4-3 with TRBJ2-7, with a weak D call TRBD1 (5 bases). In germline, CDR1 is LGHNA, CDR2 YSLEER. Trimming left V 0 bases short and J 9 bases short, with 18 bases between. This CDR3 is 15 amino acids long. Written as DNA, the CDR3 is TGCGCCAGCAGCCAAGATCCAAGGGGAACATATAGGCAGTACTTC. It specifies CASSQDPRGTYRQYF.

CDR3 sequence reads: CASSIVGGQPQHF. CDR3 nucleotides: TGTGCCAGTAGTATTGTGGGGGGGCAGCCCCAGCATTTT. The V call is TRBV19, the J call TRBJ1-5, with D possibly TRBD1 on 5 matching bases. Per the germline V gene, CDR1 is LNHDA and CDR2 is SQIVND (reference sequence). The CDR3 is 13 residues long. Trimming cost V 3 bases and J 7 bases, with 10 bases left between them.

This rearrangement joins TRBV7-2 to TRBJ2-1; D may be TRBD2 (5 bases). Germline CDR1 is SGHTA and CDR2 is FQGNSA. The ends were cut back, 0 bases at V and 1 base at J, with 13 bases in the middle. This CDR3 has 17 amino acids. The CDR3 sequence: CASSLARVLRSYNEQFF. Here the CDR3 DNA reads TGTGCCAGCAGCTTAGCGCGGGTTTTGCGATCCTACAATGAGCAGTTCTTC.

This clone was seen more than once but under ten times. This chain links TRBV25-1 with TRBJ1-2; a possible D gene is TRBD1 (6 bases). Per germline, CDR1 MGHDK and CDR2 SYGVNS. The CDR3 length is 12 residues. With 6 bases removed from V and 2 bases from J, the gap between germline ends came to 7 bases. The CDR3: CASSQGNYGYTF. The CDR3 DNA is TGTGCCAGCAGCCAGGGGAACTATGGCTACACCTTC.

V is TRBV7-9 and J is TRBJ2-1; 7 bases are a match to TRBD2. With 5 bases clipped from V and 6 bases from J, the junction kept 10 bases outside the gene matches. The germline gives CDR1 SEHNR, CDR2 FQNEAQ (reference sequence). The CDR3 sequence is 15 residues long. The CDR3 loop reads CASSHIAGMTNEQFF. DNA of the CDR3: TGTGCCAGCAGCCATATAGCGGGCATGACCAATGAGCAGTTCTTC.

V usage is TRBV27 and J usage is TRBJ2-1; no firm D call. This CDR3 region has 11 residues. CDR1 is MNHEY and CDR2 is SMNVEV in the germline V gene (reference sequence). Trimming stripped 6 bases from V and 9 bases from J, with 9 bases between. The CDR3: CASRSLGEQFF. The CDR3, as DNA: TGTGCCAGCAGGTCCCTCGGTGAGCAGTTCTTC.

This clone was seen more than once but under ten times. The rearrangement links TRBV9 to TRBJ1-2, with D uncertain. Trimming removed 0 bases from V and 0 bases from J, with 6 bases in between. CDR3 length equals 14 residues. Germline values: CDR1 SGDLS, CDR2 YYNGEE. The CDR3 DNA follows: TGTGCCAGCAGCGTAGCAACAGCTAACTATGGCTACACCTTC. Protein sequence: CASSVATANYGYTF.

The chain recombines TRBV27 with TRBJ2-1; TRBD2 matches 11 bases. CDR1 is MNHEY and CDR2 is SMNVEV in the germline V gene (reference sequence). V shed 3 bases and J 7 bases; nucleotides not matched to a gene: 11. The CDR3 runs to 17 residues. The CDR3 region is CASSFLIAGGPLNEQFF. CDR3 DNA: TGTGCCAGCAGTTTTTTAATAGCGGGAGGGCCTCTAAATGAGCAGTTCTTC.

V usage is TRBV9 and J usage is TRBJ2-5, with TRBD2 matching 7 bases. Germline assignment: CDR1 SGDLS and CDR2 YYNGEE. This CDR3 is built from 14 residues. J was trimmed by 4 bases and V by 6 bases; bases with no gene match: 9. The CDR3 nucleotides read TGTGCCAGCACCCCGGGGGAGGGGCGAGAGACCCAGTACTTC. This codes for CASTPGEGRETQYF.

The DNA of the CDR3 is TGTGCCAGCAGCTTTTTACAGGGCGCTGGAAACACCATATATTTT. The encoded protein is CASSFLQGAGNTIYF. The chain carries TRBV5-8 and TRBJ1-3; TRBD1 might be the D (6 bases). Germline assignment: CDR1 SGHTS and CDR2 YDEGEE. The CDR3 consists of 15 residues. V gave up 2 bases and J gave up 2 bases, with 11 bases separating them.

V gene TRBV5-4 combines with J gene TRBJ2-1; 12 bases align to TRBD2. The germline V gene has CDR1 SGHNT and CDR2 YYREEE (reference sequence). The CDR3 has 15 amino acids. The trim removed 2 bases at V and 6 bases at J, leaving 3 bases unmatched. The CDR3 DNA reads TGTGCCAGCAGCTTCTGGACTAGCGGGATCAATGAGCAGTTCTTC. This sequence encodes CASSFWTSGINEQFF.

This chain joins TRBV9 and TRBJ2-2; weak D call: TRBD1 (7 bases). The ends were cut back, 0 bases at V and 3 bases at J, with 12 bases in the middle. CDR3 length: 16 amino acids. From germline, CDR1 is SGDLS and CDR2 YYNGEE. This CDR3 reads CASSVEGGGHTGELFF. The CDR3 nucleotides read TGTGCCAGCAGCGTAGAAGGAGGGGGCCACACCGGGGAGCTGTTTTTT. Together with reference TRBV9 and TRBJ2-2, the CDR3 gives the full variable domain: DSGVTQTPKHLITATGQRVTLRCSPRSGDLSVYWYQQSLDQGLQFLIQYYNGEERAKGNILERFSAQQFPDLHSELNLSSLELGDSALYFCASSVEGGGHTGELFFGEGSRLTVL.

The chain combines TRBV6-1 with TRBJ2-7; no firm D call. The V end was cut by 8 bases, the J end by 1 base, with 12 bases between. Per the germline V gene, CDR1 is MNHNS and CDR2 is SASEGT. This CDR3 spans 13 amino acids. Here the CDR3 reads CASFPSFSYEQYF. The CDR3 nucleotides read TGTGCCAGCTTCCCTAGTTTTTCCTACGAGCAGTACTTC.

The genes are TRBV19 and TRBJ2-2; D is unresolved. The V end lost 5 bases, the J end lost 4 bases, and 14 bases lay between the germline ends. CDR3 size: 15 residues. Per germline, CDR1 LNHDA and CDR2 SQIVND (reference sequence). CDR3 sequence reads: CASSPGLRSTGELFF. As DNA, the CDR3 is TGTGCCAGTAGTCCAGGCCTCAGAAGCACCGGGGAGCTGTTTTTT.

The J gene is TRBJ2-2, the V gene TRBV29-1, with D unclear. The CDR3 has 12 residues. Germline V gene sequence: CDR1 SQVTM, CDR2 ANQGSEA. V lost 5 bases and J 4 bases, leaving 8 bases between the germline ends. The CDR3 loop is CSVRERTGELFF. In DNA, the CDR3 is TGCAGCGTTCGAGAGCGCACCGGGGAGCTGTTTTTT.

CDR3 sequence: CASSPWGFGDGDTQYF. CDR3 DNA: TGTGCCAGCAGCCCCTGGGGCTTCGGCGACGGAGATACGCAGTATTTT. The V call is TRBV13, the J call TRBJ2-3, with D possibly being TRBD1 (5 bases). V dropped 5 bases and J dropped 5 bases, with 20 bases sitting between them. The germline CDR1 and CDR2 sequences are PRHDT and FYEKMQ (reference sequence). This CDR3 comprises 16 residues.

This chain joins TRBV28 and TRBJ1-1; a weak D match, TRBD1 (6 bases). Between the trimmed V and J ends, which lost 5 bases and 4 bases, there was a span of 14 bases. The CDR3 has 14 residues. CDR1 is MDHEN and CDR2 is SYDVKM in the germline V gene. The CDR3 region is CASSRGGVSTEAFF. The DNA for the CDR3 is TGTGCCAGCAGTAGGGGGGGAGTGAGCACTGAAGCTTTCTTT.

The V call is TRBV7-9, the J call TRBJ2-3; D might be TRBD2 (6 bases). Trimming pared 3 bases from V and 6 bases from J, leaving 16 bases between. The CDR3 loop spans 15 amino acids. Germline values: CDR1 SEHNR, CDR2 FQNEAQ (reference sequence). In DNA form, the CDR3 reads TGTGCCAGCAGCTTTCCGACTGGGAGCGGGGATACGCAGTATTTT. Its protein product is CASSFPTGSGDTQYF.

This clone has only one observation. The V gene is TRBV19, the J gene TRBJ1-2, with TRBD1 as a possible D gene (5 bases). The V end was cut by 6 bases, the J end by 1 base, with 9 bases between. The germline V gene encodes CDR1 LNHDA and CDR2 SQIVND (reference sequence). The CDR3 has 13 residues. The DNA of the CDR3 is TGTGCCAGTAGCATGGACATTAACTATGGCTACACCTTC. Protein sequence: CASSMDINYGYTF.

This chain joins TRBV19 and TRBJ2-7, with 12 bases identical to TRBD2. The V and J ends lost 5 bases and 4 bases, in that order; junction bases with no gene match: 6. Germline CDR1 is LNHDA and CDR2 is SQIVND (reference sequence). The CDR3 covers 15 residues. In nucleotides, the CDR3 is TGTGCCAGTAGTGAAGACACTAGCGGGAGGTACGAGCAGTACTTC. Translating it yields CASSEDTSGRYEQYF.

The rearrangement links TRBV5-6 to TRBJ1-2; 11 nucleotides align to TRBD1. Germline-derived CDR1 and CDR2 are SGHDT and YYEEEE. The CDR3 runs 14 residues. V was clipped by 3 bases and J by 11 bases; unmatched bases: 9. CDR3 amino acids: CASSSGQGALHYTF. CDR3 in DNA: TGTGCCAGCAGCTCCGGACAGGGGGCGTTACATTACACCTTC.

Concerning this clone itself: Compared with germline, one end of the junction differs, possibly owing to a read error. The chain carries TRBV18 and TRBJ1-2; no definite D call. The CDR3 runs to 13 residues. Germline lookup yields CDR1 KGHSH and CDR2 LQKENI. The CDR3 nucleotides are TGTGCCAGCGCACCGGGCCCTAACTATGGCTACACCTTC. Protein sequence: CASAPGPNYGYTF.

This clone showed up just a few times. The V call is TRBV6-4, the J call TRBJ2-1; TRBD2 matches at 7 bases. V was clipped by 0 bases and J by 5 bases; unmatched bases: 4. Germline V CDR1 and CDR2: MRHNA, SNTAGT. The CDR3 has 15 amino acids. As DNA, the CDR3 is TGTGCCAGCAGTGACTCCCGGCGGGAGCACAATGAGCAGTTCTTC. This codes for CASSDSRREHNEQFF.